This passage covers 23 T cell receptor beta chains from one sample sequenced in a study of long-term antiretroviral therapy in people with HIV. Survey-level immunoSEQ v3.0 assays were run. Produced via immunoSEQ multiplex PCR; TCRdb's table is partial and in-frame only. The table has just over 20,000 clones, roughly 79% seen once. Sequencing used unsorted PBMCs, obtained 0.5 years after starting antiretroviral therapy. All receptors derive from a man younger than 35 with HIV.

This chain connects TRBV15 to TRBJ1-3; perhaps TRBD1 as D (5 bases). Trimming left V 10 bases short and J 0 bases short, with 16 bases between. There are 15 residues in the CDR3. The germline CDR1 and CDR2 sequences are LNHNV and YYDKDF (reference sequence). The DNA for the CDR3 is TGTGCCATCTCATCGGGGGTTAGCTCTGGAAACACCATATATTTT. Amino acid sequence: CAISSGVSSGNTIYF. Using reference TRBV15 and TRBJ1-3 for the parts outside the CDR3, the full variable domain is DAMVIQNPRYQVTQFGKPVTLSCSQTLNHNVMYWYQQKSSQAPKLLFHYYDKDFNNEADTPDNFQSRRPNTSFCFLDIRSPGLGDTAMYLCAISSGVSSGNTIYFGEGSWLTVV.

In its sample, this clone was seen once. This chain uses TRBV5-6 with TRBJ1-5; TRBD1 might be the D (5 bases). Germline loops: CDR1 SGHDT, CDR2 YYEEEE. CDR3 length: 11 amino acids. V dropped 6 bases and J dropped 5 bases, with 6 bases sitting between them. DNA of the CDR3: TGTGCCAGCATAGGGGATCAGCCCCAGCATTTT. Protein: CASIGDQPQHF.

The chain carries TRBV20-1 and TRBJ2-7; D gene unclear. The CDR3 is made up of 11 amino acids. V was shortened by 5 bases and J by 10 bases, with 15 bases between the two germline ends. CDR1 is DFQATT and CDR2 is SNEGSKA in the germline V gene (reference sequence). The CDR3 DNA is TGCAGTGCTTGGCGGCGTACGAAACAGTACTTC. Protein: CSAWRRTKQYF.

J is TRBJ1-4 and V is TRBV18; D may be TRBD1 (5 bases). The V end lost 1 base, the J end lost 8 bases, and 14 bases lay between the germline ends. Germline CDR1 and CDR2: KGHSH and LQKENI. The CDR3 length is 15 residues. As DNA, the CDR3 is TGTGCCAGCTCACCACGGGAGACCAGGGACGAAAAACTGTTTTTT. It translates to CASSPRETRDEKLFF.

The chain is built from TRBV28 and TRBJ2-7; the D gene is possibly TRBD1 (6 bases). Germline assignment: CDR1 MDHEN and CDR2 SYDVKM. Trimming removed 5 bases from V and 5 bases from J, with 19 bases in between. CDR3 length: 15 amino acids. CDR3 DNA: TGTGCCAGCAGTATGGGTTGGACAGTCTGGAACGAGCAGTACTTC. Translating gives CASSMGWTVWNEQYF.

The gene calls are TRBV6-4 and TRBJ1-5; 8 nucleotides agree with TRBD1. V was clipped by 7 bases and J by 3 bases; unmatched bases: 5. Germline V CDR1 and CDR2: MRHNA, SNTAGT. This CDR3 comprises 14 residues. CDR3 sequence reads: CASTPGGYNQPQHF. The CDR3, as DNA: TGTGCCAGCACCCCAGGGGGCTACAATCAGCCCCAGCATTTT.

The rearrangement joins TRBV7-8 to TRBJ2-1, with 9 positions matching TRBD2. The length of the CDR3 is 13 residues. CDR1 is SGHVS and CDR2 is FQNEAQ in the germline V gene. V lost 5 bases and J lost 10; bases outside the gene matches: 6. In DNA form, the CDR3 reads TGTGCCAGCAGCCAGGGACTAGCTCTGGAGCAGTTCTTC. Translated, it gives CASSQGLALEQFF.

This rearrangement joins TRBV4-1 to TRBJ2-5, with 12 bases aligning to TRBD1. V lost 4 bases to trimming and J lost 5 bases; unmatched junction nucleotides: 8. The CDR3 is 16 amino acids. Germline lookup yields CDR1 MGHRA and CDR2 YSYEKL. The CDR3 region has the DNA TGCGCCAGCAGCCCGAAACGGGACAGGGGGCAGGAGACCCAGTACTTC. It is translated as CASSPKRDRGQETQYF.

The chain carries TRBV30 and TRBJ1-1; TRBD1 might be the D (5 bases). V shed 4 bases and J shed 5 bases, with 29 bases lying between them. Germline values: CDR1 GTSNPN, CDR2 SVGIG (reference sequence). This CDR3 has 18 residues. The CDR3: CAWMGIGYSRDGGTEAFF. CDR3 DNA sequence: TGTGCCTGGATGGGTATTGGGTACAGCAGGGACGGAGGGACTGAAGCTTTCTTT.

This clone was seen a single time. The chain combines TRBV7-2 with TRBJ1-1, with unresolved D. Germline V gives CDR1 SGHTA, CDR2 FQGNSA. V was clipped by 5 bases and J by 3 bases, with 10 bases between them. The CDR3 spans 13 residues. Here the CDR3 reads CASSPPMYTEAFF. CDR3 coding DNA: TGTGCCAGCAGCCCCCCCATGTACACTGAAGCTTTCTTT. The variable domain in full, completed from reference TRBV7-2 and TRBJ1-1, reads GAGVSQSPSNKVTEKGKDVELRCDPISGHTALYWYRQSLGQGLEFLIYFQGNSAPDKSGLPSDRFSAERTGGSVSTLTIQRTQQEDSAVYLCASSPPMYTEAFFGQGTRLTVV.

The chain uses TRBV5-4 and TRBJ1-5; D is undetermined. With 0 bases removed from V and 4 bases from J, the gap between germline ends came to 8 bases. The CDR3 is 14 residues long. Germline V gene data show CDR1 as SGHNT and CDR2 as YYREEE (reference sequence). CDR3 loop: CASSLAGGNQPQHF. The CDR3 DNA reads TGTGCCAGCAGCTTGGCAGGTGGGAATCAGCCCCAGCATTTT.

The chain employs TRBV4-2 and TRBJ2-4, with TRBD2 identical over 12 bases. V trimming: 0 bases; J trimming: 0 bases; junction bases outside the gene matches: 3. There are 18 residues in the CDR3. Germline V gene data show CDR1 as LGHNA and CDR2 as YNFKEQ. CDR3 in amino acids: CASSQELAGGLAKNIQYF. CDR3 coding DNA: TGTGCCAGCAGCCAAGAACTAGCGGGAGGACTAGCCAAAAACATTCAGTACTTC.

A few counts support this clone. This sequence joins TRBV4-2 and TRBJ1-3; a possible D gene is TRBD1 (5 bases). The V end was cut by 0 bases, the J end by 0 bases, with 9 bases between. The CDR3 runs 16 residues. CDR1 and CDR2 (germline): LGHNA, YNFKEQ. CDR3 bases: TGTGCCAGCAGCCAAGATTGGACAAACTCTGGAAACACCATATATTTT. This encodes CASSQDWTNSGNTIYF.

The chain joins TRBV5-4 to TRBJ2-2; D is possibly TRBD2 (5 bases). CDR3 length equals 13 residues. Germline CDR1 reads SGHNT; CDR2 reads YYREEE (reference sequence). V was pared by 4 bases and J by 6 bases, with 10 bases between. CDR3 residues: CASSPTSSGELFF. The CDR3 DNA follows: TGTGCCAGCAGCCCTACTAGTTCCGGGGAGCTGTTTTTT.

The chain is built from TRBV19 and TRBJ2-7; D remains unclear. The V and J ends lost 0 bases and 4 bases respectively, with 10 bases between them. This CDR3 has 14 amino acids. The germline gives CDR1 LNHDA, CDR2 SQIVND (reference sequence). In DNA, the CDR3 is TGTGCCAGTAGTATAGATCTGGGAAATTACGAGCAGTACTTC. Residues: CASSIDLGNYEQYF.

This chain links TRBV7-2 with TRBJ2-5; D uncertain. Trimming stripped 4 bases from V and 1 base from J, with 4 bases between. Germline V CDR1 and CDR2: SGHTA, FQGNSA. The CDR3 is made up of 12 amino acids. This CDR3 reads CASSSFQETQYF. The DNA for the CDR3 is TGTGCCAGCAGCTCCTTCCAAGAGACCCAGTACTTC.

Comment on this clone: An end of the junction differs from the germline gene, which may be a read error. The genes are TRBV29-1 and TRBJ1-2; D perhaps matches TRBD1 (6 bases). CDR3 length equals 12 residues. The V gene's germline CDR1 is SQVTM and CDR2 ANQGSEA. The CDR3 sequence: CSVEGTSTRYTF. CDR3 DNA sequence: TGCAGCGTGGAAGGGACATCCACTCGCTACACCTTC.

This clone showed up just once. The chain is built from TRBV2 and TRBJ2-3; 14 positions agree with TRBD2. CDR1 is SNHLY, CDR2 FYNNEI, per germline. This CDR3 has 19 residues. V trimming: 3 bases; J trimming: 4 bases; junction bases outside the gene matches: 12. CDR3 sequence (DNA): TGTGCCAGCAGTGAGATGCAGGGAGGACTAGCGGGGGGATCAGATACGCAGTATTTT. Protein: CASSEMQGGLAGGSDTQYF.

The V call is TRBV19, the J call TRBJ2-4; no clear D. The germline V gene encodes CDR1 LNHDA and CDR2 SQIVND (reference sequence). Between the trimmed V and J ends, which lost 6 bases and 3 bases, there was a span of 15 bases. The CDR3 is 15 residues long. Here the CDR3 reads CASSPRSLGKNIQYF. CDR3 DNA sequence: TGTGCCAGTAGCCCTCGTTCCTTGGGCAAAAACATTCAGTACTTC.

The chain joins TRBV6-1 to TRBJ1-3, with unresolved D. V was trimmed by 6 bases and J by 0 bases, leaving 9 bases between them. The CDR3 spans 14 residues. Germline CDR1 reads MNHNS; CDR2 reads SASEGT. The CDR3 here is CASRRSDSGNTIYF. DNA for the CDR3: TGTGCCAGCAGGAGGAGCGACTCTGGAAACACCATATATTTT.

V and J are TRBV5-1 and TRBJ2-5; possible D gene TRBD2, 7 bases. The germline V gene encodes CDR1 SGHRS and CDR2 YFSETQ. CDR3 length: 16 amino acids. Trimming pared 5 bases from V and 4 bases from J, leaving 21 bases between. The CDR3 region has the DNA TGCGCCAGCAGTCCTCGCCCGGGGGGCGGAGGAGAGACCCAGTACTTC. It translates to CASSPRPGGGGETQYF.

The chain recombines TRBV19 with TRBJ2-7; tentatively, D is TRBD1 (5 bases). In germline, CDR1 is LNHDA, CDR2 SQIVND (reference sequence). CDR3 length: 13 amino acids. V was cut by 5 bases and J by 6 bases, with 14 bases left in between. The DNA of the CDR3 is TGTGCCAGTAGTGTGACACTAAGGGGCGAGCAGTACTTC. It is translated as CASSVTLRGEQYF.

A few counts support this clone. The V and J genes are TRBV6-1 and TRBJ1-3, with a weak D call TRBD1 (5 bases). V was cut by 3 bases and J by 0 bases, with 12 bases left in between. The germline V gene has CDR1 MNHNS and CDR2 SASEGT. The CDR3 covers 16 residues. The CDR3 is CASSDQGKTSGNTIYF. In DNA, the CDR3 is TGTGCCAGCAGTGATCAGGGAAAGACCTCTGGAAACACCATATATTTT.